This T cell receptor beta chain was documented in a study of beta chain features in type 1 diabetes. Study-level findings and limits: PCR could preferentially amplify shorter templates, alike in patients and controls. High-TCR-expressing cells could be over-represented by cDNA sequencing.

Germline V gene lookup returns CDR1 LNHDA and CDR2 SQIVND (reference sequence). Trimming took 3 bases from V and 11 from J, leaving 16 bases between them. The CDR3 extends over 13 amino acids. Since all of the isolated RNA was reverse transcribed, expressed TCRB transcripts were what got sequenced. Only in-frame clones appear in the TCRdb table, and some are missing; sequencing was by immunoSEQ multiplex PCR. The sample records about 290,000 clones, under 8.5% being singletons. Concerning this clone: Antigen unknown.

Isolation of CD4+ naive, central memory, regulatory and stem cell-like memory cells was achieved by sorting via CD45RO/CCR7/CD25/CD127/CD95/CD27. This chain connects TRBV19 to TRBJ1-1; D is undetermined. The sequence was collected from a woman in her late teens or twenties in good health. What was sequenced was central memory CD4+ T cells from blood. CDR3 amino acids: CASSIGVRLAAFF. Here the CDR3 DNA reads TGTGCCAGTAGTATTGGAGTACGGTTAGCGGCTTTCTTT.